This passage covers 28 T cell receptor beta chains from one sample sequenced in a study of regulatory T cells in long-lasting Graves disease. Libraries of TCR beta came from iRepertoire HTBI primers plus Arm-PCR of CDR3 regions. TCRdb passed the multiplex PCR reads through MiXCR, listing each CDR3 protein once. Among 400,000 to 600,000 distinct CDR3 sequences, roughly a fifth were seen once, and the ten largest hold roughly 7%. The time point here: persistent/refractory GD, antithyroid drugs over 5 years with positive TRAb. PBMC-derived RNA was used for the TCR library. The sequencing used peripheral blood mononuclear cells (PBMCs), collected when the disease was refractory, from a patient treated with antithyroid drugs. These receptors originate from a female donor with Graves disease.

A note on this clonotype: A much more abundant neighbour one base away suggests this may be a read error. The J gene is TRBJ1-1, the V gene TRBV10-3, with 9 bases identical to TRBD1. The CDR3 contains 14 residues. Germline CDR1 reads ENHRY; CDR2 reads SYGVKD. The DNA for the CDR3 is TGTGCCATCAGAAGACAGGGGGATAACACTGAAGCTTCCTTT. Its protein is CAIRRQGDNTEASF.

About this clonotype: A clone one base away is much larger, so this may be a read error. The chain uses TRBV20-1 and TRBJ1-5, with D possibly matching TRBD1 (5 bases). Trimming took off 6 bases at V and 6 bases at J, with 12 bases between the two ends. This CDR3 is built from 12 residues. Germline CDR1 and CDR2: DFQATT and SNEGSKA (reference sequence). CDR3 bases: TGCAGTGCCCACACAGGACCTCAGCCCCAGCATTTT. This translates into CSAHTGPQPQHF.

This clonotype was seen ten or more times. V usage is TRBV12-3 or TRBV12-4 and J usage is TRBJ1-5; tentatively, D is TRBD1 (6 bases). Trimming took off 5 bases at V and 3 bases at J, with 17 bases between the two ends. The CDR3 runs 16 residues. In nucleotides, the CDR3 is TGTGCCAGCAGTCTGGGGGGGGCAGGGGCCAATCAGCCCCAGCATTTT. It encodes CASSLGGAGANQPQHF.

The J gene is TRBJ1-6, the V gene TRBV28, with D unclear. V shed 2 bases and J shed 10 bases, with 6 bases lying between them. The CDR3 totals 12 residues. Germline loops: CDR1 MDHEN, CDR2 SYDVKM. CDR3 loop: CASSLARSPLHF. In nucleotides, the CDR3 is TGTGCCAGCAGTTTAGCCCGCTCACCCCTCCACTTT.

At least ten counts were recorded for this clonotype. J is TRBJ1-5 and V is TRBV3-1; D is possibly TRBD1 (6 bases). The germline CDR1 and CDR2 sequences are LGHDT and YNNKEL (reference sequence). The CDR3 extends over 14 amino acids. V was cut by 3 bases and J by 7 bases, with 13 bases left in between. The CDR3 coding sequence is TGTGCCAGCAGCCAGAACAGGGCCGGACAGCCCCAGCATTTT. Translated: CASSQNRAGQPQHF.

This rearrangement joins TRBV19 to TRBJ2-4; 11 bases line up with TRBD1. V lost 5 bases, J lost 7 bases, and 1 base stayed unmatched. CDR1 LNHDA and CDR2 SQIVND come from the germline V gene (reference sequence). The CDR3 covers 13 residues. CDR3 amino acids: CASSGQGANIQYF. The CDR3 DNA follows: TGTGCCAGTAGTGGACAGGGGGCGAACATTCAGTACTTC.

There are many counts of this clonotype. The chain couples TRBV6-1 to TRBJ2-7, with D possibly being TRBD2 (6 bases). Germline V lookup: CDR1 MNHNS, CDR2 SASEGT. V shed 5 bases and J shed 5 bases, with 19 bases lying between them. The CDR3 has 15 residues. CDR3 loop: CASSPRGLAGNEQYF. DNA for the CDR3: TGTGCCAGCAGTCCCCGGGGACTCGCTGGGAACGAGCAGTACTTC.

This clonotype was recorded a few times. V gene TRBV14 combines with J gene TRBJ2-5; tentatively, D is TRBD2 (6 bases). The ends were cut back, 1 base at V and 3 bases at J, with 9 bases in the middle. This CDR3 spans 14 amino acids. CDR1 is SGHDN and CDR2 is FVKESK in the germline V gene. The CDR3 reads CASSQGLVEETQYF. CDR3 bases: TGTGCCAGCAGCCAAGGACTAGTGGAAGAGACCCAGTACTTC.

This clonotype turned up a few times. J is TRBJ2-7 and V is TRBV6-1, with TRBD2 identical over 8 bases. The CDR3 loop spans 13 amino acids. From germline, CDR1 is MNHNS and CDR2 SASEGT. Losses at the gene ends were 8 bases for V and 6 bases for J; bases not matched to a gene: 9. The CDR3: CASLPYAGGEQYF. Here the CDR3 DNA reads TGTGCCAGCCTCCCATACGCGGGGGGCGAGCAGTACTTC.

This clonotype was seen a handful of times. This may be a read error, as it is one base from a much larger clone. The J gene is TRBJ1-1, the V gene TRBV28; 7 bases map to TRBD1. CDR1 MDHEN and CDR2 SYDVKM come from the germline V gene. The length of the CDR3 is 12 residues. The CDR3 protein is CVSSLMGQKAFF. CDR3 nucleotide sequence: TGTGTCAGCAGTTTAATGGGACAGAAAGCTTTCTTT.

The rearrangement links TRBV5-1 to TRBJ2-5, with 7 bases identical to TRBD1. The germline gives CDR1 SGHRS, CDR2 YFSETQ. V lost 3 bases to trimming and J lost 4 bases; unmatched junction nucleotides: 12. The CDR3 runs to 16 residues. In DNA, the CDR3 is TGCGCCAGCAGCTGGGAAAGACAGGGAGAGAGAGAGACCCAGTACTTC. Encoded protein: CASSWERQGERETQYF.

The chain carries TRBV30 and TRBJ1-2, with a weak D call TRBD1 (5 bases). CDR1 and CDR2 from the germline V gene are GTSNPN and SVGIG (reference sequence). CDR3 length: 12 residues. Deletions cut 2 bases from V and 5 bases from J, with 9 bases between. The CDR3 spells CAWSSTVYGYTF. The CDR3 DNA sequence: TGTGCCTGGAGTTCGACAGTTTATGGCTACACCTTC.

In its sample, this clonotype was seen a few times. CDR3 DNA sequence: TGTGCCAGTAGACCCAAAGGAAGCAATCAGCCCCAGCATTTT. Translated, it gives CASRPKGSNQPQHF. The V gene is TRBV19, the J gene TRBJ1-5, with D hard to call. The CDR3 is 14 amino acids. CDR1 and CDR2 (germline): LNHDA, SQIVND (reference sequence). V lost 6 bases and J lost 1, with 10 bases in between.

Many counts were recorded for this clonotype. This chain links TRBV7-8 with TRBJ2-5; 9 bases are a match to TRBD1. V lost 1 base to trimming and J lost 5 bases; unmatched junction nucleotides: 8. This CDR3 comprises 16 residues. Germline CDR1 SGHVS, CDR2 FQNEAQ. The CDR3 spells CASSLVGGQGAETQYF. CDR3 bases: TGTGCCAGCAGCTTAGTGGGGGGACAGGGAGCGGAGACCCAGTACTTC.

Ten or more counts support this clonotype. This rearrangement joins TRBV28 to TRBJ2-7; 9 nucleotides match TRBD1. Germline CDR1 MDHEN, CDR2 SYDVKM. The CDR3 sequence is 15 residues long. Germline trimming cut 4 bases from V and 0 bases from J; bases unmatched to any gene: 4. The CDR3 region is CASSSGGQGSYEQYF. The CDR3 coding sequence is TGTGCCAGCAGTTCCGGGGGACAGGGCTCCTACGAGCAGTACTTC.

Comment on this clonotype: Possible read error: a much larger clone is one base away. The chain employs TRBV5-5 and TRBJ1-1; D uncertain. The CDR3 length is 14 residues. CDR1 and CDR2 (germline): SGHKS, YYEKEE (reference sequence). The CDR3 sequence: CASSSTTMNTGAFF. CDR3 bases: TGTGCCAGCAGCTCCACGACAATGAACACTGGAGCTTTCTTT.

The V call is TRBV4-3, the J call TRBJ1-2; no clear D. Germline V gene sequence: CDR1 LGHNA, CDR2 YSLEER. Trimming removed 0 bases at V and 4 bases at J, with 12 bases between. This CDR3 contains 15 residues. This CDR3 reads CASSQDRGRSYGYTF. CDR3 DNA: TGCGCCAGCAGCCAAGATCGAGGGCGCAGCTATGGCTACACCTTC.

This clonotype was recorded a few times. The J gene is TRBJ2-7, the V gene TRBV28, with 8 bases aligning to TRBD1. The CDR3 contains 15 residues. Losses at the gene ends were 6 bases for V and 2 bases for J; bases not matched to a gene: 9. Germline CDR1 and CDR2: MDHEN and SYDVKM. DNA for the CDR3: TGTGCCAGCAGCGGTCGGGCAGGGGGCCCCTACGAGCAGTACTTC. Encoded protein: CASSGRAGGPYEQYF.

In this sample, this clonotype turned up many times. V and J are TRBV5-5 and TRBJ1-2; TRBD1 aligns across 7 bases. This CDR3 has 14 amino acids. J gave up 4 bases and V 3 bases, and 6 bases lay outside the gene matches. Germline V gene sequence: CDR1 SGHKS, CDR2 YYEKEE (reference sequence). The CDR3 loop is CASSSEGAGYGYTF. The CDR3 DNA reads as TGTGCCAGCAGCTCGGAGGGGGCGGGCTATGGCTACACCTTC.

The sample holds a few counts of this clonotype. The chain has TRBV7-9 and TRBJ2-2; the D is unclear. V was clipped by 6 bases and J by 4 bases, with 15 bases between them. The CDR3 sequence is 15 residues long. Germline CDR1 SEHNR, CDR2 FQNEAQ (reference sequence). CDR3 amino acids: CASRPDALTTGELFF. In nucleotides, the CDR3 is TGTGCCAGCAGACCAGATGCATTAACCACCGGGGAGCTGTTTTTT.

This clonotype was detected many times. This chain links TRBV7-3 with TRBJ2-6; the match to TRBD1 covers 7 bases. Trimming cost V 5 bases and J 2 bases; bases outside gene matches: 6. The germline V gene has CDR1 SGHTA and CDR2 FQGTGA. This CDR3 comprises 16 residues. This CDR3 is CASSGNRGTGANVLTF. The CDR3 nucleotides are TGTGCCAGCAGCGGGAACAGGGGTACTGGGGCCAACGTCCTGACTTTC.

This chain joins TRBV10-3 and TRBJ1-2; 7 bases are a match to TRBD1. The V segment lost 3 bases and the J segment 4 bases; nucleotides outside the gene matches: 2. Germline values: CDR1 ENHRY, CDR2 SYGVKD. CDR3 length equals 13 residues. CDR3 coding DNA: TGTGCCATCAGTGAAGACAGGGCCTATGGCTACACCTTC. Translation gives CAISEDRAYGYTF.

There are many counts of this clonotype. This chain uses TRBV6-2 or TRBV6-3 with TRBJ2-7, with 9 bases fitting TRBD1. The CDR3 is made up of 18 amino acids. V trimming: 4 bases; J trimming: 4 bases; junction bases outside the gene matches: 17. Germline V gene sequence: CDR1 MNHEY, CDR2 SVGEGT. The CDR3 sequence: CASSFGGASGQGAYEQYF. CDR3 DNA: TGTGCCAGCAGTTTCGGAGGGGCTTCGGGACAGGGAGCGTACGAGCAGTACTTC.

The rearrangement uses TRBV20-1 and TRBJ2-7; TRBD2 aligns across 7 bases. CDR3 length: 14 amino acids. Germline CDR1 and CDR2: DFQATT and SNEGSKA (reference sequence). After removal of 5 bases from V and 3 bases from J, the junction contained 10 bases not matched to a gene. This chain's CDR3 is CSAPGAGPYYEQYF. The CDR3, as DNA: TGCAGTGCTCCCGGAGCGGGGCCCTACTACGAGCAGTACTTC.

This clonotype was observed a handful of times. The chain is built from TRBV5-8 and TRBJ2-4; tentatively, D is TRBD1 or TRBD2 (5 bases each). V lost 5 bases, J lost 8 bases, and 17 bases lay in between. The V gene's germline CDR1 is SGHTS and CDR2 YDEGEE. The CDR3 sequence is 14 residues long. CDR3 in amino acids: CASRPIGDSDIQYF. The CDR3 nucleotides are TGTGCCAGCAGACCAATAGGGGATAGCGACATTCAGTACTTC. Based on the CDR3 plus reference TRBV5-8 and TRBJ2-4, the full variable domain is EAGVTQSPTHLIKTRGQQATLRCSPISGHTSVYWYQQALGLGLQFLLWYDEGEERNRGNFPPRFSGRQFPNYSSELNVNALELEDSALYLCASRPIGDSDIQYFGAGTRLSVL.

With regard to this clonotype: A much larger clone differs by one base, so this may be a read error. The V call is TRBV12-5, the J call TRBJ1-5; unclear D gene. CDR1 is LGHNT, CDR2 FRNRAP, per germline. This CDR3 has 15 residues. CDR3 sequence reads: CASGLIRGSSQPQHF. CDR3 in DNA: TGTGCTAGTGGTTTGATAAGAGGTAGCAGTCAGCCCCAGCATTTT.

As to this clonotype: A much larger clone differs by one base, so this may be a read error. The V call is TRBV2, the J call TRBJ2-4; D call uncertain. This CDR3 is built from 15 residues. CDR1 is SNHLY and CDR2 is FYNNEI in the germline V gene. The CDR3 DNA sequence: TGTGCCAGCAGTGAGTCCACAAGGTCCGAAAACGTTCAGTACTTC. Its translation: CASSESTRSENVQYF.

Details on this clonotype: This clone may be a read error of a much larger clone one base away. The chain has TRBV7-9 and TRBJ1-2; 9 bases align to TRBD1. The V gene end was trimmed by 4 bases and the J gene end by 3 bases; junction bases not matched to a gene: 3. CDR3 length equals 14 residues. Germline V gene data show CDR1 as SEHNR and CDR2 as FQNEAQ (reference sequence). CDR3 loop: CASSSTGGDYGYTF. In DNA form, the CDR3 reads TGTGCCAGCAGCTCGACAGGGGGGGACTATGGCTACACCTTC.